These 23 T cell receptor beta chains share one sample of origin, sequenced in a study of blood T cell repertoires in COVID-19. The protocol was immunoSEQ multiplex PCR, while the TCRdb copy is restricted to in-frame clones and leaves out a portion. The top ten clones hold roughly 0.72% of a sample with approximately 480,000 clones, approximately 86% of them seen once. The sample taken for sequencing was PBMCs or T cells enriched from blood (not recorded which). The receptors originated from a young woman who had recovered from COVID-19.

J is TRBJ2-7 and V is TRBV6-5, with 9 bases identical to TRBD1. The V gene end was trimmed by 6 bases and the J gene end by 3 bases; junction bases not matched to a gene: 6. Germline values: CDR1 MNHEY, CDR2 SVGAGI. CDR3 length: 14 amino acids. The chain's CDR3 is CASRVGQGYYEQYF. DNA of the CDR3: TGTGCCAGCAGGGTGGGACAGGGCTACTACGAGCAGTACTTC.

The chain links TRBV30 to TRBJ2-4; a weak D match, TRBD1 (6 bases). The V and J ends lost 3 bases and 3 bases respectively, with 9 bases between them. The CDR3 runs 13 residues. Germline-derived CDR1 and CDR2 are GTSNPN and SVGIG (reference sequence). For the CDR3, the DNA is TGTGCCTGGAGGGGGGCGGGCAAAAACATTCAGTACTTC. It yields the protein CAWRGAGKNIQYF.

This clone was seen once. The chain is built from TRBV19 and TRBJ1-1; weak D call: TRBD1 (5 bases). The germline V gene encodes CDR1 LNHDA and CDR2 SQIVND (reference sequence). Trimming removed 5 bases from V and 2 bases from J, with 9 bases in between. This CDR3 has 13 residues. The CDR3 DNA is TGTGCCAGTAGTGGGAGGGGTAACACTGAAGCTTTCTTT. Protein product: CASSGRGNTEAFF. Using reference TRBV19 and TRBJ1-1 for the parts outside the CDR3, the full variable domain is DGGITQSPKYLFRKEGQNVTLSCEQNLNHDAMYWYRQDPGQGLRLIYYSQIVNDFQKGDIAEGYSVSREKKESFPLTVTSAQKNPTAFYLCASSGRGNTEAFFGQGTRLTVV.

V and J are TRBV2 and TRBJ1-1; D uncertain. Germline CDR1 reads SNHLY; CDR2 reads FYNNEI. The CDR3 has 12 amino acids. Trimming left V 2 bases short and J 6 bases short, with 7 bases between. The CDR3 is CASSEWQPEAFF. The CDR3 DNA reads TGTGCCAGCAGTGAATGGCAACCTGAAGCTTTCTTT.

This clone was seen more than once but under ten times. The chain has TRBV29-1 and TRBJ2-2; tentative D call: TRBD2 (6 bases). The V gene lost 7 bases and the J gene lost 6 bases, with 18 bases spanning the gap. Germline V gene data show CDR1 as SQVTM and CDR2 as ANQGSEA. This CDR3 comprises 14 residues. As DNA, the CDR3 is TGCAGCGCCACGGGACTGCCTGAGGCCGGGGAGCTGTTTTTT. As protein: CSATGLPEAGELFF.

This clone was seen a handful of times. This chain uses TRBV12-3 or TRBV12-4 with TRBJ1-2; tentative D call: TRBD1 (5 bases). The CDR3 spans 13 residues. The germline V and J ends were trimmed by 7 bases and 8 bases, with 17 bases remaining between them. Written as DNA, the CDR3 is TGTGCCAGCACCCGAACCGCAGGGCTAGGCTACACCTTC. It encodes CASTRTAGLGYTF.

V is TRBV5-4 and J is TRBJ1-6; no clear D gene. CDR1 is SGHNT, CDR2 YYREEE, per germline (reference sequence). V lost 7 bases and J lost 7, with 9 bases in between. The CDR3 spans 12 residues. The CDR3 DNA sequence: TGTGCCAGCGGCCAAAGAAATTCACCCCTCCACTTT. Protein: CASGQRNSPLHF.

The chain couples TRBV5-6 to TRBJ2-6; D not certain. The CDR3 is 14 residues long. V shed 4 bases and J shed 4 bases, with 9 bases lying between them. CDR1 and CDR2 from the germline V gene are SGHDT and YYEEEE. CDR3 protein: CASSPELGANVLTF. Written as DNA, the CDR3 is TGTGCCAGCAGCCCGGAGCTGGGGGCCAACGTCCTGACTTTC.

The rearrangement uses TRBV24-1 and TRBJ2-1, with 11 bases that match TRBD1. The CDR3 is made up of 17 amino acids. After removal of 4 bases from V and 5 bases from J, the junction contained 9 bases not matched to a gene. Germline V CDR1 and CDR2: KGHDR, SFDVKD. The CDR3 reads CATSDPSRDRGDNEQFF. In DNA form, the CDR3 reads TGTGCCACCAGTGACCCGTCCCGGGACAGGGGGGACAATGAGCAGTTCTTC.

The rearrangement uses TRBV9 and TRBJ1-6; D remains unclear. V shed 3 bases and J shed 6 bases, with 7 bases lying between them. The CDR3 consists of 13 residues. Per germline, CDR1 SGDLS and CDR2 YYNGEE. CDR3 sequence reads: CASSEEGNSPLHF. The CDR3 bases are TGTGCCAGCAGCGAGGAGGGTAATTCACCCCTCCACTTT.

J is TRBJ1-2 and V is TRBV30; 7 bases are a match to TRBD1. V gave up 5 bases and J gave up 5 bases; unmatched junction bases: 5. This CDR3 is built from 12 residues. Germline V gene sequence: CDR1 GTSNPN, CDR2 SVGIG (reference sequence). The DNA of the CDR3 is TGTGCCTGGGGGGACAGCGTATATGGCTACACCTTC. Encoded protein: CAWGDSVYGYTF.

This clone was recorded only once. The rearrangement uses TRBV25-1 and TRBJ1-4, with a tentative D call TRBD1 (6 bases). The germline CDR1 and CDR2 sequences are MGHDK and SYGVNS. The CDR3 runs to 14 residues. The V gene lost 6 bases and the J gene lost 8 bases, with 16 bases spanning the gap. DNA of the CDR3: TGTGCCAGCAGATTGGAACAGGGAGAAGAAAAACTGTTTTTT. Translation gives CASRLEQGEEKLFF.

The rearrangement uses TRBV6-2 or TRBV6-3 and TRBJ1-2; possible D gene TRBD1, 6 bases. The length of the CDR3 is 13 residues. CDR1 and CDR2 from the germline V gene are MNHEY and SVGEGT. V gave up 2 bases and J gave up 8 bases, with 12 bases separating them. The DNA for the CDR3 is TGTGCCAGCAGTTACGAGGGGGTTCGGGGCTACACCTTC. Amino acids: CASSYEGVRGYTF.

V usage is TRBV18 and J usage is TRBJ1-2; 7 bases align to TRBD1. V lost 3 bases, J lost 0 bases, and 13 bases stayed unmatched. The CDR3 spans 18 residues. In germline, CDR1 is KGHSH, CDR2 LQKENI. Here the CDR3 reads CASSPFLGQASANYGYTF. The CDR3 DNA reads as TGTGCCAGCTCACCTTTTCTTGGACAGGCCTCAGCTAACTATGGCTACACCTTC.

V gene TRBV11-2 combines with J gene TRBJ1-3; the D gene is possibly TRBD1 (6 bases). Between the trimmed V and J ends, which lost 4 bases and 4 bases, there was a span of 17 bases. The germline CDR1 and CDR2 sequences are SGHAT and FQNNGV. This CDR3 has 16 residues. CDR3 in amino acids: CASSSTLTGTGNTIYF. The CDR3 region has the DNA TGTGCCAGCAGCTCGACGCTCACCGGGACAGGAAACACCATATATTTT.

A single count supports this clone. This CDR3 reads CASSFTGDNQPQHF. In nucleotides, the CDR3 is TGTGCCAGCAGCTTTACAGGGGACAATCAGCCCCAGCATTTT. The rearrangement joins TRBV5-8 to TRBJ1-5; 7 bases fit TRBD1. CDR1 and CDR2 from the germline V gene are SGHTS and YDEGEE. V shed 2 bases, J shed 3 bases, and the junction held 2 bases outside the gene matches. This CDR3 is 14 amino acids long.

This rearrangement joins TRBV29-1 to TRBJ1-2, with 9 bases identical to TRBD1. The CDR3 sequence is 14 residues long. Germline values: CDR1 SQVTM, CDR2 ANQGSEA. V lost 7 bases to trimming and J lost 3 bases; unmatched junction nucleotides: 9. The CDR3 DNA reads TGCAGCGCCACCGGGACAGGGTATGACTATGGCTACACCTTC. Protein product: CSATGTGYDYGYTF.

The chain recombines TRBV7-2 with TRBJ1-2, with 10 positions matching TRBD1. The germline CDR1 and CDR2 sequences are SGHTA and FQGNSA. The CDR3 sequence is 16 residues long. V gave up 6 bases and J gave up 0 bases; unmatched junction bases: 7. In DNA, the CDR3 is TGTGCCAGCAGACGGGCGGGGACAGGGGCTAACTATGGCTACACCTTC. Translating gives CASRRAGTGANYGYTF.

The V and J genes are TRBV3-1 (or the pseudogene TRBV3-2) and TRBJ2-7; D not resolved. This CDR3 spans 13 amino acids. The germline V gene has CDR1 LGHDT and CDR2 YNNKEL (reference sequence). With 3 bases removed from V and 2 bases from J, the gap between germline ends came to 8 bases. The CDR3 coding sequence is TGTGCCAGCAGCCAGACCGGAGCCTACGAGCAGTACTTC. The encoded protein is CASSQTGAYEQYF.

CDR3 DNA: TGTGCCAGTAGTTACGGACTAGCGGACTCCTACGAGCAGTACTTC. This gives the protein CASSYGLADSYEQYF. The rearrangement uses TRBV19 and TRBJ2-7; 10 bases fit TRBD2. The germline V gene has CDR1 LNHDA and CDR2 SQIVND (reference sequence). V shed 5 bases and J 0 bases; nucleotides not matched to a gene: 4. The length of the CDR3 is 15 residues. Complete variable domain (other parts from reference TRBV19 and TRBJ2-7): DGGITQSPKYLFRKEGQNVTLSCEQNLNHDAMYWYRQDPGQGLRLIYYSQIVNDFQKGDIAEGYSVSREKKESFPLTVTSAQKNPTAFYLCASSYGLADSYEQYFGPGTRLTVT.

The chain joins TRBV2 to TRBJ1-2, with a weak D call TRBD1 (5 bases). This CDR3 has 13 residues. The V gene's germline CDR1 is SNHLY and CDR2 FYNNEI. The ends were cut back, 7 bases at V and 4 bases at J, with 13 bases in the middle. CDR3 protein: CASKVGQGYGYTF. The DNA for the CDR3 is TGTGCCAGCAAAGTGGGCCAGGGCTATGGCTACACCTTC.

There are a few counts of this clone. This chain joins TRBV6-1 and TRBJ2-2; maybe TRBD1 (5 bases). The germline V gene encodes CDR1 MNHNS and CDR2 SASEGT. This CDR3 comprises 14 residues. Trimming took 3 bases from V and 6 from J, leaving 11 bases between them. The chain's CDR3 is CASSDRQGAGELFF. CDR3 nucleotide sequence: TGTGCCAGCAGTGACCGGCAGGGTGCCGGGGAGCTGTTTTTT.

The CDR3 DNA reads as TGTGCCACCAGCAGGGGCAGGCTCCCCCGCATCGACGAGCAGTACTTC. This codes for CATSRGRLPRIDEQYF. This chain connects TRBV15 to TRBJ2-7, with unresolved D. The CDR3 totals 16 residues. The germline CDR1 and CDR2 sequences are LNHNV and YYDKDF (reference sequence). V was cut by 3 bases and J by 5 bases, with 20 bases left in between. The full variable domain, completed using reference TRBV15 and TRBJ2-7, is DAMVIQNPRYQVTQFGKPVTLSCSQTLNHNVMYWYQQKSSQAPKLLFHYYDKDFNNEADTPDNFQSRRPNTSFCFLDIRSPGLGDTAMYLCATSRGRLPRIDEQYFGPGTRLTVT.